These T cell receptor beta chains were read from a single sample in a study of T-cell memory formation after mild COVID-19. TCRdb analysed the 5' RACE reads with MiXCR anew, one entry per CDR3 protein. The sample shows about 160,000 distinct CDR3 sequences, 30% to 35% of them seen only once. The specimen was PBMCs or a T cell subset sorted from them (not recorded which). The receptor set was obtained from an adult woman who had mild COVID-19 (a few samples of this study predate the infection). Cell type and time point are not known. The CDR3 runs from the conserved cysteine through the conserved F or W. Each record gives: clone size, D gene, J gene, V gene, CDR3 DNA, CDR3 protein. D genes are given only for firm matches. Clone size, where shown, is once, few, many, or a class for clones that have expanded.

size: -; D: -; J: TRBJ1-3; V: TRBV28; DNA: TGTGCCAGCAGTCCCTTTTTATACTCGGGACAAGGCGGAAACACCATATATTTT; CDR3: CASSPFLYSGQGGNTIYF
size: -; D: TRBD1; J: TRBJ2-7; V: TRBV19; DNA: TGTGCCAGTAGCGGACAGGGGGCGTCCTTCGAGCAGTACTTC; CDR3: CASSGQGASFEQYF
size: -; D: -; J: TRBJ2-7; V: TRBV5-1; DNA: TGCGCCAGCAGCTTGGGGGACGGTTCCTACGAGCAGTACTTC; CDR3: CASSLGDGSYEQYF
size: -; D: -; J: TRBJ1-5; V: TRBV3-1; DNA: TGTGCCAGCAGCCAAGAAAGGGGTCAGCCCCAGCATTTT; CDR3: CASSQERGQPQHF
size: -; D: -; J: TRBJ1-6; V: TRBV4-3; DNA: TGCGCCAGCAGCCCGGGACCTTTGAGGAGTTCACCCCTCCACTTT; CDR3: CASSPGPLRSSPLHF
size: -; D: TRBD2; J: TRBJ2-2; V: TRBV5-1; DNA: TGCGCCAGCAGCGCGGACCGACTAGCCACCGGGGAGCTGTTTTTT; CDR3: CASSADRLATGELFF
size: few; D: -; J: TRBJ1-1; V: TRBV12-3/TRBV12-4; DNA: TGTGCCAGCAGTCCAGGGATTTCTGAAGCTTTCTTT; CDR3: CASSPGISEAFF
size: few; D: TRBD1; J: TRBJ1-2; V: TRBV7-9; DNA: TGTGCCAGCAGCCCTTGGACAGGCGGAGGGTATGGCTACACCTTC; CDR3: CASSPWTGGGYGYTF
size: few; D: -; J: TRBJ1-2; V: TRBV12-3/TRBV12-4; DNA: TGTGCCAGCAGTTTAGGGCAGGGTGGCTACACCTTC; CDR3: CASSLGQGGYTF
size: -; D: -; J: TRBJ1-2; V: TRBV7-8; DNA: TGTGCCAGCAGCTTAGCGGTCCCAGCTTATGGCTACACCTTC; CDR3: CASSLAVPAYGYTF
size: few; D: -; J: TRBJ2-5; V: TRBV10-3; DNA: TGTGCCATCAGTAGGGGGCAAGAGACCCAGTACTTC; CDR3: CAISRGQETQYF
size: -; D: -; J: TRBJ2-1; V: TRBV7-9; DNA: TGTGCCAGCAGCGGCGGGACTCCGGGAATCTACAATGAGCAGTTCTTC; CDR3: CASSGGTPGIYNEQFF
size: -; D: TRBD2; J: TRBJ2-1; V: TRBV4-1; DNA: TGCGCCAGCAGCCAGACTAGCGGGGGGGCCAGGTCCTACAATGAGCAGTTCTTC; CDR3: CASSQTSGGARSYNEQFF
size: -; D: TRBD2; J: TRBJ2-1; V: TRBV2; DNA: TGTGCCAGCAGTGAAAGACTAGCGGCCTACAATGAGCAGTTCTTC; CDR3: CASSERLAAYNEQFF
size: few; D: TRBD1; J: TRBJ2-7; V: TRBV7-6; DNA: TGTGCCAGCAGCTTTGGGACAGCTCCCACCTACGAGCAGTACTTC; CDR3: CASSFGTAPTYEQYF
size: few; D: -; J: TRBJ1-6; V: TRBV7-8; DNA: TGTGCCAGCAGCTTAACCAGGGGCGCGGGGAATTCACCCCTCCACTTT; CDR3: CASSLTRGAGNSPLHF
size: few; D: TRBD2; J: TRBJ2-1; V: TRBV20-1; DNA: TGCAGTGCTAGATCTAGCGGGAGGGTTACGGAGCAGTTCTTC; CDR3: CSARSSGRVTEQFF
size: many; D: -; J: TRBJ2-1; V: TRBV7-8; DNA: TGTGCCAGCAGCCCCACCAGGGACAATGAGCAGTTCTTC; CDR3: CASSPTRDNEQFF
size: few; D: -; J: TRBJ1-2; V: TRBV4-1; DNA: TGCGCCAGCAGCCAAGTATCTTTATTAAACTATGGCTACACCTTC; CDR3: CASSQVSLLNYGYTF
size: -; D: TRBD1; J: TRBJ2-3; V: TRBV5-6; DNA: TGTGCCAGCAGCTACCAGGGGGACACAGATACGCAGTATTTT; CDR3: CASSYQGDTDTQYF
size: few; D: -; J: TRBJ2-1; V: TRBV6-2/TRBV6-3; DNA: TGTGCCAGCATGGCGGTTGCTCTTAATGAGCAGTTCTTC; CDR3: CASMAVALNEQFF
size: -; D: TRBD2; J: TRBJ2-3; V: TRBV4-2; DNA: TGTGCCAGCAGCCAAGTGACTAGCGGGTCGAGCACAGATACGCAGTATTTT; CDR3: CASSQVTSGSSTDTQYF
size: -; D: TRBD1; J: TRBJ1-4; V: TRBV7-8; DNA: TGTGCCAGCAGCCCCGGGGGGGACAGGGCTTTAGGGCTGTTTTTT; CDR3: CASSPGGDRALGLFF
size: once; D: -; J: TRBJ2-1; V: TRBV7-9; DNA: TGTGCCAGCCTCGATCCAGGGATGGGTTCTAGTGGTGAGAATGAGCAGTTCTTC; CDR3: CASLDPGMGSSGENEQFF
size: few; D: -; J: TRBJ2-1; V: TRBV11-3; DNA: TGTGCCAGCAGCTTAGTATCGAGGGGCAGTTACAATGAGCAGTTCTTC; CDR3: CASSLVSRGSYNEQFF
size: few; D: TRBD1; J: TRBJ2-7; V: TRBV6-6; DNA: TGTGCCAGCAGTTTGGGGACAGAGGGAAACGAGCAGTACTTC; CDR3: CASSLGTEGNEQYF
size: -; D: -; J: TRBJ1-1; V: TRBV30; DNA: TGTGCCTGGATCAGGGTGGGGACTGAAGCTTTCTTT; CDR3: CAWIRVGTEAFF
size: -; D: -; J: TRBJ2-3; V: TRBV11-2; DNA: TGTGCCAGCAGCTTCGGCGGGGAGACAGATACGCAGTATTTT; CDR3: CASSFGGETDTQYF
size: -; D: TRBD1; J: TRBJ2-7; V: TRBV20-1; DNA: TGCAGTGCCACCCCCCGGACAGGCCCCTACGAGCAGTACTTC; CDR3: CSATPRTGPYEQYF
size: -; D: TRBD1; J: TRBJ1-4; V: TRBV12-3/TRBV12-4; DNA: TGTGCCAGCAGTCTGACCGACAGGGGTGGAGAAAAACTGTTTTTT; CDR3: CASSLTDRGGEKLFF
size: -; D: TRBD2; J: TRBJ2-3; V: TRBV4-2; DNA: TGTGCCAGCAGCCCCCGGGTAGCGGGACTCGTAGATACGCAGTATTTT; CDR3: CASSPRVAGLVDTQYF